This TCR beta chain appears in the sequencing data of a study of blood T cell repertoires in COVID-19. Each participant's cohort was designated according to participant-reported clinical history. The protocol was immunoSEQ multiplex PCR, while the TCRdb copy is restricted to in-frame clones and leaves out a portion. Here the sample spans a few hundred thousand clones, over 75% being singletons. What was sequenced was PBMCs or T cells enriched from blood (not recorded which). The receptor was isolated from a middle-aged woman who had recovered from COVID-19.

The CDR3 coding sequence is TGCACCAGCAGCCAAGTGGGCAGGGCGGGGGAGCAGTACTTC. As protein: CTSSQVGRAGEQYF. The rearrangement uses TRBV1 and TRBJ2-7; TRBD2 is the table's D call and was not checked against the DNA. TRBV1 is an annotated pseudogene. CDR3 length: 14 residues.